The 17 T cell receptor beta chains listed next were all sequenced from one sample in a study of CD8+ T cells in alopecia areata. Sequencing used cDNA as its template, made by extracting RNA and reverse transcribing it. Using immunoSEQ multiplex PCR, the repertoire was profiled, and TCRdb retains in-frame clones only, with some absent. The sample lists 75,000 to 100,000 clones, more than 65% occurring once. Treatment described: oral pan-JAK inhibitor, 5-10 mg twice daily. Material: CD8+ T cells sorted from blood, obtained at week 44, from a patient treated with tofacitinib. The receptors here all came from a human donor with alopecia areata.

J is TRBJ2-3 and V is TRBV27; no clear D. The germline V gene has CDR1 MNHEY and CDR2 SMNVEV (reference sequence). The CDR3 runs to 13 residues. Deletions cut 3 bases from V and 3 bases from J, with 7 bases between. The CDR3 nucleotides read TGTGCCAGCAGTTTGCAGTTGACAGATACGCAGTATTTT. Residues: CASSLQLTDTQYF.

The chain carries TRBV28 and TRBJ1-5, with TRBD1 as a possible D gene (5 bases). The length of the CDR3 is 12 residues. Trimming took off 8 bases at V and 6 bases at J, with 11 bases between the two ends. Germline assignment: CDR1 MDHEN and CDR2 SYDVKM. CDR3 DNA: TGTGCCAGCGGACAATTTTCTCAGCCCCAGCATTTT. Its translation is CASGQFSQPQHF.

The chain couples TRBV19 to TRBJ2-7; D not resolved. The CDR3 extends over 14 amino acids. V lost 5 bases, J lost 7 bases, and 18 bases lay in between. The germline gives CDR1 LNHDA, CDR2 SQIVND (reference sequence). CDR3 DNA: TGTGCCAGTAGTCCTTTCGGGCTTTCCGGGGAGCAGTACTTC. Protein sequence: CASSPFGLSGEQYF.

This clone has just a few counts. CDR3 in DNA: TGTGCCAGCAGTGAAGGAACAGGGAACAATCAGCCCCAGCATTTT. It specifies CASSEGTGNNQPQHF. The rearrangement links TRBV2 to TRBJ1-5; possible D gene TRBD1, 6 bases. CDR1 and CDR2 (germline): SNHLY, FYNNEI. The CDR3 has 15 amino acids. V dropped 1 base and J dropped 3 bases, with 10 bases sitting between them. The full variable domain, its missing parts supplied by reference TRBV2 and TRBJ1-5, is EPEVTQTPSHQVTQMGQEVILRCVPISNHLYFYWYRQILGQKVEFLVSFYNNEISEKSEIFDDQFSVERPDGSNFTLKIRSTKLEDSAMYFCASSEGTGNNQPQHFGDGTRLSIL.

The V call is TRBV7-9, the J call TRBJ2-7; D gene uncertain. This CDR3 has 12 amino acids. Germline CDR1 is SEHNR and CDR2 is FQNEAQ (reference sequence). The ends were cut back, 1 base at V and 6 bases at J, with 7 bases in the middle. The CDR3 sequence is CASSLDMFEQYF. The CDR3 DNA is TGTGCCAGCAGCTTAGATATGTTCGAGCAGTACTTC.

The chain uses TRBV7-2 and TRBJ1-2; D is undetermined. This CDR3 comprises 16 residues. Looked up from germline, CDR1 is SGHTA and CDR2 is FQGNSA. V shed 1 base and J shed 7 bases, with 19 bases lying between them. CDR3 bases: TGTGCCAGCAGCTTAGAAGCGCGGGTACGGTCCCTTGGCTACACCTTC. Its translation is CASSLEARVRSLGYTF.

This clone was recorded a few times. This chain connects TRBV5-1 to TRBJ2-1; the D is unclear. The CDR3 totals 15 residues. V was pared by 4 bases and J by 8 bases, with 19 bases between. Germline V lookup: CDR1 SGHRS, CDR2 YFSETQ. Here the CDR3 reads CASSQDDRGSDEQFF. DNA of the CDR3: TGCGCCAGCAGCCAAGATGACCGCGGAAGCGATGAGCAGTTCTTC. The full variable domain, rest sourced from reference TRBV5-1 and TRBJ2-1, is KAGVTQTPRYLIKTRGQQVTLSCSPISGHRSVSWYQQTPGQGLQFLFEYFSETQRNKGNFPGRFSGRQFSNSRSEMNVSTLELGDSALYLCASSQDDRGSDEQFFGPGTRLTVL.

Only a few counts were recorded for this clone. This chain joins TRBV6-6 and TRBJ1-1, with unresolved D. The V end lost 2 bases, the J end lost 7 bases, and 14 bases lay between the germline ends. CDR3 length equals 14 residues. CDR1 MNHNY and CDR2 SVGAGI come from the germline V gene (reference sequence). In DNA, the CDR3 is TGTGCCAGCAGTTACGATTGGCCTAGGATTGAAGCTTTCTTT. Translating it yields CASSYDWPRIEAFF.

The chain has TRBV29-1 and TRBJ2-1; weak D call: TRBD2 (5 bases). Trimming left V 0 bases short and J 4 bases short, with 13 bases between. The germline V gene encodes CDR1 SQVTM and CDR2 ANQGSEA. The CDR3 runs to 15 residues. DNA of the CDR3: TGCAGCGTTGAAGATCTCGGGGAGTCATACAATGAGCAGTTCTTC. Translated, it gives CSVEDLGESYNEQFF.

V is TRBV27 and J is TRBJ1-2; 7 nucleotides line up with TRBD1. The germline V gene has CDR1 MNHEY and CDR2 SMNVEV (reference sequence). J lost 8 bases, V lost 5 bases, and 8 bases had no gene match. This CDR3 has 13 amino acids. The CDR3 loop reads CASSQQGQEGYTF. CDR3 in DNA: TGTGCCAGCAGTCAACAGGGGCAGGAAGGCTACACCTTC.

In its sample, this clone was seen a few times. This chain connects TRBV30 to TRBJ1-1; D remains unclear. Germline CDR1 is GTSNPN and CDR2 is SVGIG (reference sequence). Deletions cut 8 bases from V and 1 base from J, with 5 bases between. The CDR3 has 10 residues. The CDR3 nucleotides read TGTGCCCTGGGGAACACTGAAGCTTTCTTT. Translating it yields CALGNTEAFF. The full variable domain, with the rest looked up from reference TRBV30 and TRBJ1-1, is SQTIHQWPATLVQPVGSPLSLECTVEGTSNPNLYWYRQAAGRGLQLLFYSVGIGQISSEVPQNLSASRPQDRQFILSSKKLLLSDSGFYLCALGNTEAFFGQGTRLTVV.

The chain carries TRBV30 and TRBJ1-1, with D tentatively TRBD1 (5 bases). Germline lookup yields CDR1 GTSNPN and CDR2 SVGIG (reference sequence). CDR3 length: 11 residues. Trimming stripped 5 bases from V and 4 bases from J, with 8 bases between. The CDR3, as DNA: TGTGCCTGGGACGGGGGCACTGAAGCTTTCTTT. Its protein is CAWDGGTEAFF.

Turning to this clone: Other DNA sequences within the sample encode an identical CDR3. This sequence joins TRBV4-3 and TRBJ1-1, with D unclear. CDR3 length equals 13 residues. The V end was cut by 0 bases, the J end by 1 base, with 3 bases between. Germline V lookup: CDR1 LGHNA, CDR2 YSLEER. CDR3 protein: CASSQDRNTEAFF. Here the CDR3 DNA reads TGCGCCAGCAGCCAAGATAGGAACACTGAAGCTTTCTTT.

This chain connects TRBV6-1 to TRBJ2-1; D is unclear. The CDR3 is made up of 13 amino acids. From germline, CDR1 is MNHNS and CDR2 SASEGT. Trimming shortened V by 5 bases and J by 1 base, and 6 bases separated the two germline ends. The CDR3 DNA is TGTGCCAGCAGTAAGGGTTCCTACAATGAGCAGTTCTTC. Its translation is CASSKGSYNEQFF.

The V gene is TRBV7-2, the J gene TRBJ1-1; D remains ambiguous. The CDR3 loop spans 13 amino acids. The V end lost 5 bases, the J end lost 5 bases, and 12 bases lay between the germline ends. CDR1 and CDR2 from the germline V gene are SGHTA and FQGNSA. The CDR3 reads CASSPLERTEAFF. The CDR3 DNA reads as TGTGCCAGCAGCCCCCTGGAAAGAACTGAAGCTTTCTTT.

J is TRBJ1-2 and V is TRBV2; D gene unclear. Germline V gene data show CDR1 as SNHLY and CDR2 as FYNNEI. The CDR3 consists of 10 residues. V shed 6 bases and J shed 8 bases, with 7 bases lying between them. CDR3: CASSKGGYTF. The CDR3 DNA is TGTGCCAGCAGCAAGGGAGGCTACACCTTC.

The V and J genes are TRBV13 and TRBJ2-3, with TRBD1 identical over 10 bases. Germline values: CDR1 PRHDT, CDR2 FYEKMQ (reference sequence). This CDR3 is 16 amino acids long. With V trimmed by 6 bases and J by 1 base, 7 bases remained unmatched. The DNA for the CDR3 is TGTGCCAGCAGTCCCTCCGGGACAGGGGGCACAGATACGCAGTATTTT. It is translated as CASSPSGTGGTDTQYF.